This T cell receptor beta chain was identified during a study of cytomegalovirus exposure and HLA in healthy donors. Points from the study as a whole: Earlier analysis found most TCR beta V segments productive about 90% or about 30% of the time.

The PCR contained 60 Vbeta and 13 Jbeta primers. Here immunoSEQ multiplex PCR was the method, and the copy in TCRdb shows in-frame clones only, minus some. In the table there are 100,000 to 150,000 clones, over 70% of which are singletons. This CDR3 comprises 14 residues. Germline CDR1 is SGHTA and CDR2 is FQGTGA. V lost 3 bases, J lost 7 bases, and 4 bases stayed unmatched. In the case of this clone: Its antigen is not identified.

The sequence was collected from a woman between 40 and 50 years old in good health and CMV-seronegative. Sequenced input: PBMCs. V is TRBV7-3 and J is TRBJ2-1, with 9 bases aligning to TRBD2. The CDR3 DNA is TGTGCCAGCAGCTTGGCGGGGGGGCCGAATGAGCAGTTCTTC. Translating gives CASSLAGGPNEQFF.